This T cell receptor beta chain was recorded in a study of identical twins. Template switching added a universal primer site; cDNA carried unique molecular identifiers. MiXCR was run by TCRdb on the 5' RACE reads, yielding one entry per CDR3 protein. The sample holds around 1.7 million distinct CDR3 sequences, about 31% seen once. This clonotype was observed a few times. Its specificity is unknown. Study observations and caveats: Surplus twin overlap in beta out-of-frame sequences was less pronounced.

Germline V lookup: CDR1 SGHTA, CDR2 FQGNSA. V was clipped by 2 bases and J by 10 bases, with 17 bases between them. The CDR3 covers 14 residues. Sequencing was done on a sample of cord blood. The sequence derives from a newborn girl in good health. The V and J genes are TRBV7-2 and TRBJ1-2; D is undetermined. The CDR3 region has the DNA TGTGCCAGCAGCTTAACAGCGGATGTTCAGGTCTACACCTTC. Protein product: CASSLTADVQVYTF. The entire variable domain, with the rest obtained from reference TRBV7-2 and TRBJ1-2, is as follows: GAGVSQSPSNKVTEKGKDVELRCDPISGHTALYWYRQSLGQGLEFLIYFQGNSAPDKSGLPSDRFSAERTGGSVSTLTIQRTQQEDSAVYLCASSLTADVQVYTFGSGTRLTVV.